Given below is one T cell receptor beta chain in context. Its antigen is undetermined. When sampled, the donors appeared nominally healthy, though they likely had unrecorded immune exposures. The PCR contained 60 Vbeta and 13 Jbeta primers. TCRdb's table, derived via immunoSEQ multiplex PCR, lists solely in-frame clones and lacks some. The table shows about 200,000 clones, with about 87% occurring only once. Germline V gives CDR1 SGHNT, CDR2 YYREEE (reference sequence). The V end lost 1 base, the J end lost 1 base, and 5 bases lay between the germline ends. This CDR3 spans 13 amino acids. This sample is part of a study of cytomegalovirus exposure and HLA in healthy donors. General study results and limits: Productive status was seen about 87% or about 30% of the time for most TCR beta V segments in an earlier analysis.

The receptor comes from a woman in her late teens or twenties in good health and CMV-seronegative. Material for sequencing was PBMCs. The genes are TRBV5-4 and TRBJ2-5; D is unresolved. DNA of the CDR3: TGTGCCAGCAGCTTGTACAGCCAAGAGACCCAGTACTTC. Translating gives CASSLYSQETQYF.